These 17 T cell receptor beta chains were sequenced from one sample in a study of cytomegalovirus exposure and HLA in healthy donors. PCR amplification relied on 60 Vbeta primers (plus 13 Jbeta primers). Produced via immunoSEQ multiplex PCR; TCRdb's table is partial and in-frame only. The profile shows 65,000 to 95,000 clones, roughly 73% of them singletons. Sequenced: PBMCs. The origin of the receptors is a male donor in good health and CMV-seropositive.

The chain joins TRBV5-1 to TRBJ2-2, with a weak D call TRBD1 (6 bases). Per the germline V gene, CDR1 is SGHRS and CDR2 is YFSETQ. The CDR3 is 14 residues long. Trimming took off 0 bases at V and 6 bases at J, with 9 bases between the two ends. The CDR3 DNA sequence: TGCGCCAGCAGCTTGGTTCAGGGGCCCGGGGAGCTGTTTTTT. This encodes CASSLVQGPGELFF.

Only one count was recorded for this clone. The chain combines TRBV6-5 with TRBJ2-1; tentatively, D is TRBD2 (5 bases). V was shortened by 10 bases and J by 13 bases, with 23 bases between the two germline ends. The CDR3 contains 13 residues. Germline assignment: CDR1 MNHEY and CDR2 SVGAGI. The CDR3 DNA is TGTGCCACTCGAGAACTAGTGGGAATGCCACAGTTCTTC. Its protein product is CATRELVGMPQFF.

The chain joins TRBV5-1 to TRBJ1-3; 12 bases match TRBD1. V was clipped by 1 base and J by 5 bases; unmatched bases: 7. Germline lookup yields CDR1 SGHRS and CDR2 YFSETQ. The CDR3 covers 17 residues. The CDR3 here is CASSLTGTGGMRNTIYF. DNA of the CDR3: TGCGCCAGCAGCTTGACCGGGACAGGGGGCATGAGAAACACCATATATTTT.

This chain links TRBV10-3 with TRBJ2-3; TRBD2 might be the D (5 bases). Trimming shortened V by 2 bases and J by 4 bases, and 10 bases separated the two germline ends. This CDR3 comprises 14 residues. Germline lookup yields CDR1 ENHRY and CDR2 SYGVKD. The DNA for the CDR3 is TGTGCCATCAGTGAGGGACTGGAGCCAGATACGCAGTATTTT. It codes for CAISEGLEPDTQYF.

V usage is TRBV2 and J usage is TRBJ1-1; D possibly corresponds to TRBD1 (6 bases). Germline-derived CDR1 and CDR2 are SNHLY and FYNNEI. Trimming removed 4 bases at V and 6 bases at J, with 15 bases between. The CDR3 loop spans 14 amino acids. CDR3 in DNA: TGTGCCAGCAGTGTAACGGGGGCGGGGGCTGAAGCTTTCTTT. This translates into CASSVTGAGAEAFF.

The chain couples TRBV9 to TRBJ2-3; 7 bases map to TRBD2. J gave up 1 base and V 6 bases, and 5 bases lay outside the gene matches. CDR3 length: 14 amino acids. Germline V CDR1 and CDR2: SGDLS, YYNGEE. Here the CDR3 reads CASNRDYGTDTQYF. The CDR3 bases are TGTGCCAGCAACCGGGACTACGGCACAGATACGCAGTATTTT.

The rearrangement uses TRBV7-2 and TRBJ2-7, with D perhaps TRBD2 (6 bases). Germline-derived CDR1 and CDR2 are SGHTA and FQGNSA. V was pared by 5 bases and J by 2 bases, with 10 bases between. This CDR3 has 13 residues. The CDR3 protein is CASSKGGAYEQYF. CDR3 DNA sequence: TGTGCCAGCAGCAAGGGAGGCGCCTACGAGCAGTACTTC.

The chain carries TRBV30 and TRBJ2-3; 8 bases are a match to TRBD1. The CDR3 extends over 16 amino acids. Trimming took 4 bases from V and 4 from J; bases not matched to a gene: 13. Germline assignment: CDR1 GTSNPN and CDR2 SVGIG (reference sequence). The CDR3 loop is CAWTVPWTGFADTQYF. The CDR3 DNA reads TGTGCCTGGACCGTCCCCTGGACAGGGTTCGCAGATACGCAGTATTTT. Looking up the rest from reference TRBV30 and TRBJ2-3 gives the full variable domain: SQTIHQWPATLVQPVGSPLSLECTVEGTSNPNLYWYRQAAGRGLQLLFYSVGIGQISSEVPQNLSASRPQDRQFILSSKKLLLSDSGFYLCAWTVPWTGFADTQYFGPGTRLTVL.

The rearrangement joins TRBV10-3 to TRBJ1-4; D is ambiguous. The CDR3 loop spans 13 amino acids. Germline CDR1 reads ENHRY; CDR2 reads SYGVKD. V lost 10 bases, J lost 7 bases, and 16 bases lay in between. The CDR3 coding sequence is TGTGCCACCGTCGGGTCTTCGGGTGAAAAACTGTTTTTT. Its translation: CATVGSSGEKLFF.

This chain uses TRBV27 with TRBJ2-1, with D perhaps matching TRBD2 (6 bases). V shed 2 bases and J shed 4 bases, with 18 bases lying between them. Germline loops: CDR1 MNHEY, CDR2 SMNVEV (reference sequence). The CDR3 has 17 residues. The CDR3 sequence: CASSLHSGDMGYNEQFF. Written as DNA, the CDR3 is TGTGCCAGCAGTTTACATAGCGGAGACATGGGTTACAATGAGCAGTTCTTC.

CDR3 amino acids: CASSPTRSVNEQFF. The CDR3 DNA reads TGTGCCAGCAGCCCGACTAGGTCAGTGAATGAGCAGTTCTTC. V is TRBV7-7 and J is TRBJ2-1; perhaps TRBD2 as D (6 bases). Looked up from germline, CDR1 is SSHAT and CDR2 is FNYEAQ (reference sequence). Trimming removed 5 bases at V and 7 bases at J, with 15 bases between. The CDR3 has 14 amino acids.

This clone has just one count. The gene calls are TRBV29-1 and TRBJ2-7; 11 nucleotides match TRBD2. Germline loops: CDR1 SQVTM, CDR2 ANQGSEA. This CDR3 is built from 18 residues. V shed 4 bases and J 4 bases; nucleotides not matched to a gene: 18. CDR3 sequence reads: CSVVGTSGPGPQIYEQYF. The DNA for the CDR3 is TGCAGCGTTGTCGGGACTAGCGGCCCTGGCCCCCAAATATACGAGCAGTACTTC.

This chain uses TRBV4-1 with TRBJ2-2; D ambiguous. V lost 4 bases and J lost 6, with 18 bases in between. The CDR3 is made up of 16 amino acids. Germline lookup yields CDR1 MGHRA and CDR2 YSYEKL. The CDR3 is CASSPLGRASSGELFF. Written as DNA, the CDR3 is TGCGCCAGCAGCCCGTTAGGAAGAGCGAGTTCCGGGGAGCTGTTTTTT.

This chain joins TRBV4-3 and TRBJ2-1; 10 bases match TRBD2. The CDR3 extends over 17 amino acids. V gave up 1 base and J gave up 1 base; unmatched junction bases: 4. Germline CDR1 and CDR2: LGHNA and YSLEER. The DNA of the CDR3 is TGCGCCAGCAGCCAAGCTCCTAGCGGGAGTTCCTACAATGAGCAGTTCTTC. This sequence encodes CASSQAPSGSSYNEQFF.

The chain is built from TRBV15 and TRBJ2-5, with 14 bases fitting TRBD2. The CDR3 extends over 17 amino acids. Germline V gene data show CDR1 as LNHNV and CDR2 as YYDKDF (reference sequence). V lost 2 bases, J lost 4 bases, and 6 bases stayed unmatched. CDR3 coding DNA: TGTGCCACCAGCAGACTGACTAGCGGGAGGGGTTCAGAGACCCAGTACTTC. It yields the protein CATSRLTSGRGSETQYF.

The genes are TRBV28 and TRBJ2-7; 8 nucleotides match TRBD2. Unmatched junction bases numbered 10, after V lost 6 bases and J lost 0 bases. CDR3 length: 16 residues. The germline V gene has CDR1 MDHEN and CDR2 SYDVKM. In DNA form, the CDR3 reads TGTGCCAGCAGGATCTTAAAAGCGGGAGCCTCCTACGAGCAGTACTTC. It translates to CASRILKAGASYEQYF.

V and J are TRBV10-2 and TRBJ2-4, with a tentative D call TRBD2 (5 bases). This CDR3 is built from 14 residues. Looked up from germline, CDR1 is WSHSY and CDR2 is SAAADI. V was shortened by 2 bases and J by 10 bases, with 15 bases between the two germline ends. CDR3 sequence: CASSETRITRIQYF. The CDR3 coding sequence is TGCGCCAGCAGTGAGACTAGGATCACCCGTATTCAGTACTTC.